What follows are 6 T cell receptor beta chains derived from one specimen sequenced in a study of T cells after yellow fever vaccination. MiXCR, run by TCRdb on the 5' RACE reads, gives a single entry per CDR3 protein. Seen here are 120,000 or so distinct CDR3 sequences, under 9% observed once, and the top ten hold approximately 39%. The sequenced sample was CD8+ T cells sorted from PBMCs, obtained on the day of the yellow fever booster vaccination. The receptors here all came from a man aged 18 to 29 who received the YFV17D yellow fever vaccine.

The table lists this clonotype with a few counts. The chain links TRBV5-6 to TRBJ1-4; no definite D call. CDR1 is SGHDT, CDR2 YYEEEE, per germline. V lost 0 bases to trimming and J lost 0 bases, with 9 bases between them. The CDR3 extends over 16 amino acids. The CDR3 DNA sequence: TGTGCCAGCAGCTTGGTGGGTTACTCAACTAATGAAAAACTGTTTTTT. Its protein is CASSLVGYSTNEKLFF.

The chain uses TRBV7-9 and TRBJ2-5; TRBD1 matches at 8 bases. V was pared by 2 bases and J by 3 bases, with 8 bases of the junction left unmatched. CDR3 length equals 16 residues. Germline loops: CDR1 SEHNR, CDR2 FQNEAQ (reference sequence). CDR3 amino acids: CASSLRPQGQEETQYF. In DNA form, the CDR3 reads TGTGCCAGCAGCTTAAGGCCCCAGGGACAGGAAGAGACCCAGTACTTC.

This clonotype was recorded at least ten times. The genes are TRBV11-2 and TRBJ2-3; TRBD1 aligns across 7 bases. Germline trimming cut 4 bases from V and 7 bases from J; bases unmatched to any gene: 8. Looked up from germline, CDR1 is SGHAT and CDR2 is FQNNGV. CDR3 length: 14 amino acids. DNA for the CDR3: TGTGCCAGCAGCTCTCCCAGGGGGTTACATACGCAGTATTTT. The encoded protein is CASSSPRGLHTQYF.

This clonotype was seen only a few times. The V call is TRBV7-8, the J call TRBJ2-2; perhaps TRBD2 as D (5 bases). The V end lost 1 base, the J end lost 4 bases, and 10 bases lay between the germline ends. Germline CDR1 SGHVS, CDR2 FQNEAQ. The CDR3 contains 15 residues. CDR3 DNA sequence: TGTGCCAGCAGCTTAGGGTCGGGATCCACCGGGGAGCTGTTTTTT. Amino acid sequence: CASSLGSGSTGELFF.

The table lists this clonotype with a few counts. The rearrangement uses TRBV20-1 and TRBJ1-5, with TRBD1 matching over 10 bases. In germline, CDR1 is DFQATT, CDR2 SNEGSKA (reference sequence). The CDR3 runs to 16 residues. With 5 bases clipped from V and 0 bases from J, the junction kept 7 bases outside the gene matches. The DNA for the CDR3 is TGCAGTGCTCGGGACAGGGGACCCTATAGCAATCAGCCCCAGCATTTT. Translation: CSARDRGPYSNQPQHF.

The J gene is TRBJ2-3, the V gene TRBV12-3 or TRBV12-4; no clear D. This CDR3 region has 15 residues. The V and J ends lost 4 bases and 1 base respectively, with 12 bases between them. The CDR3 DNA reads as TGTGCCAGCAGTTCGAGACGAGAAGGCACAGATACGCAGTATTTT. It specifies CASSSRREGTDTQYF.